This TCR beta chain was obtained from a study of T cells after yellow fever vaccination. Each CDR3 protein gets one entry after TCRdb re-called the 5' RACE reads with MiXCR. The sample has about 180,000 distinct CDR3 sequences, roughly 6.4% seen once. This clonotype appeared many times. V lost 3 bases and J lost 2, with 12 bases in between. In germline, CDR1 is DFQATT, CDR2 SNEGSKA (reference sequence). The CDR3 runs 14 residues. The clonotype was recovered from a man in his late teens or twenties who received the YFV17D yellow fever vaccine. V gene TRBV20-1 combines with J gene TRBJ2-3; a possible D gene is TRBD2 (5 bases). The material sequenced was CD4+ T cells sorted from PBMCs, taken on the day of the first yellow fever vaccination. CDR3 nucleotide sequence: TGCAGTGCTAGGAGGCACGGGGACACAGATACGCAGTATTTT. Amino acid sequence: CSARRHGDTDTQYF.